This T cell receptor (beta chain) appears in the sequencing data of a study of CD8+ T cells in alopecia areata. General study findings and limits: Lesional tissue from the scalp (especially in alopecia totalis/universalis) showed higher clonality than normal scalp.

Points on this clone: The antigen remains unidentified. Other DNA sequences of this sample code for an identical CDR3.

Treatment reported: oral pan-JAK inhibitor, 5-10 mg twice daily. Extracted RNA was reverse transcribed into cDNA, the sequencing template. Clones were read by immunoSEQ multiplex PCR, and TCRdb kept only the in-frame ones, dropping some. The sample lists approximately 200,000 clones, roughly 60% occurring once. The source was CD4+ T cells sorted from blood, collected at week 24, from a patient treated with tofacitinib. The receptor was derived from a human donor with alopecia areata.

CDR3 amino acids: CSGLNTEAFF. The CDR3 coding sequence is TGCAGCGGCCTGAACACTGAAGCTTTCTTT. This chain connects TRBV29-1 to TRBJ1-1, with D unresolved. The V and J ends lost 7 bases and 0 bases respectively, with 3 bases between them. The CDR3 sequence is 10 residues long. Germline CDR1 reads SQVTM; CDR2 reads ANQGSEA.